One sample yielded the 4 T cell receptor beta chains listed below, sequenced in a study of cytomegalovirus exposure and HLA in healthy donors. PCR was performed using 60 Vbeta and 13 Jbeta primers. Sequencing was performed with immunoSEQ multiplex PCR; in TCRdb, only in-frame clones are kept and a portion is missing. The sample shows about 180,000 clones, around 80% of them seen only once. The sequenced material came from PBMCs. The receptors were gathered from a man aged 18 to 30 in good health and CMV-seronegative.

This chain connects TRBV4-3 to TRBJ2-7; 9 positions agree with TRBD2. CDR1 is LGHNA and CDR2 is YSLEER in the germline V gene. The ends lost 0 bases at V and 3 bases at J; junction bases unmatched: 9. The CDR3 loop spans 17 amino acids. CDR3 bases: TGCGCCAGCAGCCAAGATGCTGCGGCGGGGGGGCTCTACGAGCAGTACTTC. The encoded protein is CASSQDAAAGGLYEQYF.

Comments on this clone: Relative to the germline gene, one junction end is altered; a read error may explain this. V gene TRBV5-1 combines with J gene TRBJ2-7; the match to TRBD2 covers 7 bases. CDR1 SGHRS and CDR2 YFSETQ come from the germline V gene. The CDR3 length is 15 residues. CDR3 DNA: TGCGCCAGCAGCTTTTCACCGGGACTATCCTACGAGCAGCACTTC. Protein: CASSFSPGLSYEQHF.

The chain couples TRBV4-2 to TRBJ2-5, with TRBD1 identical over 12 bases. Germline trimming cut 3 bases from V and 6 bases from J; bases unmatched to any gene: 11. This CDR3 spans 17 amino acids. The germline CDR1 and CDR2 sequences are LGHNA and YNFKEQ. CDR3 sequence: CASSHNAGTGGTKTQYF. In DNA form, the CDR3 reads TGTGCCAGCAGCCATAATGCCGGGACAGGGGGCACGAAGACCCAGTACTTC.

V is TRBV5-4 and J is TRBJ1-4; TRBD1 is a possible D gene (5 bases). Trimming left V 1 base short and J 0 bases short, with 10 bases between. The germline CDR1 and CDR2 sequences are SGHNT and YYREEE (reference sequence). The CDR3 has 16 residues. The CDR3 bases are TGTGCCAGCAGCTTGCAACAGGCCGCAACTAATGAAAAACTGTTTTTT. Residues: CASSLQQAATNEKLFF.